This TCR beta chain was observed in a study of technical replicates of blood from several donors. J was trimmed by 7 bases and V by 3 bases; bases with no gene match: 7. This CDR3 has 15 amino acids. Data came from immunoSEQ multiplex PCR; TCRdb stores just in-frame clones and leaves some out. The table lists about 97,000 clones, 96% of them singletons. This rearrangement joins TRBV5-7 to TRBJ1-6; 7 positions agree with TRBD1. TRBV5-7 is labeled an ORF, and its function is uncertain. This TCR was recovered from a human donor in good health. Sequenced material: T cells isolated from PBMCs. CDR3 residues: CASSCGTVINSPLHF. CDR3 bases: TGTGCCAGCAGCTGCGGGACAGTAATCAATTCACCCCTCCACTTT.